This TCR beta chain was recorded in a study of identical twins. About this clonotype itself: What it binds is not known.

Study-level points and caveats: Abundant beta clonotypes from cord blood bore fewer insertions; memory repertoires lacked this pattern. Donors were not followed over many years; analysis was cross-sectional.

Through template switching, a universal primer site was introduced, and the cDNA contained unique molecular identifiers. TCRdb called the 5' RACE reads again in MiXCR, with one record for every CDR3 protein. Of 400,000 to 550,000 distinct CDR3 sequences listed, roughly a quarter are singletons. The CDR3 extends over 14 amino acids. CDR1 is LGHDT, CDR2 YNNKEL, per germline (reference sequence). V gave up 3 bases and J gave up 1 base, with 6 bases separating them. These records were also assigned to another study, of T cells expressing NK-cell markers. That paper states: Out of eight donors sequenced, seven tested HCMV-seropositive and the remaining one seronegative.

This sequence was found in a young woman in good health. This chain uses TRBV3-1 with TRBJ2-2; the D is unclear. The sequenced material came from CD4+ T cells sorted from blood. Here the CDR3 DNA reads TGTGCCAGCAGCCACCTACAGAACACCGGGGAGCTGTTTTTT. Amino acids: CASSHLQNTGELFF.